This is a list of T cell receptor beta chains from one sample in a study of blood T cell repertoires in COVID-19. Sequenced by immunoSEQ multiplex PCR; TCRdb stores in-frame clones only, minus some. The sample lists roughly 40,000 clones, roughly 80% occurring once. The sample taken for sequencing was peripheral blood. These receptors all come from a woman older than 75 with acute or convalescent COVID-19. Both conserved end residues are part of each CDR3. The D gene is left open where the match is weak. Size tells how often a clone was seen (once, few, many) or the class of an expanded clone, and some rows leave it out.

abundance: -; d_gene: TRBD2; v_gene: TRBV27; j_gene: TRBJ2-1; CDR3nt: TGTGCCAGCAGTTTATCACGGGGGGGTGAGCAGTTCTTC; CDR3aa: CASSLSRGGEQFF
abundance: -; d_gene: -; v_gene: TRBV3-1/TRBV3-2; j_gene: TRBJ2-7; CDR3nt: TGTGCCAGCATCTCGCGGGGCGAGCAGTACTTC; CDR3aa: CASISRGEQYF
abundance: -; d_gene: -; v_gene: TRBV2; j_gene: TRBJ1-1; CDR3nt: TGTGCCAGCAGGCCTCCCTACGGGGATAAGGGCACTGAAGCTTTCTTT; CDR3aa: CASRPPYGDKGTEAFF
abundance: -; d_gene: -; v_gene: TRBV30; j_gene: TRBJ2-2; CDR3nt: TGTGCCTGGAGTCCTGGACTCCCGGGGACCGGGGAGCTGTTTTTT; CDR3aa: CAWSPGLPGTGELFF
abundance: -; d_gene: TRBD2; v_gene: TRBV2; j_gene: TRBJ2-5; CDR3nt: TGTGCCAGCAGTGAAGGCGGGGGAATAGAGACCCAGTACTTC; CDR3aa: CASSEGGGIETQYF
abundance: -; d_gene: -; v_gene: TRBV18; j_gene: TRBJ1-5; CDR3nt: TGTGCCAGCTCATCGGACCAGGGTATAGCGCCCCAGCATTTT; CDR3aa: CASSSDQGIAPQHF
abundance: -; d_gene: TRBD2; v_gene: TRBV11-2; j_gene: TRBJ2-3; CDR3nt: TGTGCCAGCAGTCTCAGCGGGACCCGCACAGATACGCAGTATTTT; CDR3aa: CASSLSGTRTDTQYF
abundance: -; d_gene: TRBD2; v_gene: TRBV7-6; j_gene: TRBJ2-5; CDR3nt: TGTGCCAGCAGCTTTTCATCCCTAGCGGGAGGAGAGACCCAGTACTTC; CDR3aa: CASSFSSLAGGETQYF
abundance: -; d_gene: -; v_gene: TRBV29-1; j_gene: TRBJ2-1; CDR3nt: TGCAGCGTTTTCACCCAGGGTTACAATGAGCAGTTCTTC; CDR3aa: CSVFTQGYNEQFF
abundance: -; d_gene: TRBD2; v_gene: TRBV29-1; j_gene: TRBJ2-1; CDR3nt: TGCAGCGTGACCCCGGCCTTGGGAGGGCCTGTTGAGCAGTTCTTC; CDR3aa: CSVTPALGGPVEQFF
abundance: -; d_gene: TRBD1; v_gene: TRBV4-1; j_gene: TRBJ1-3; CDR3nt: TGCGCCAGCAGCCAAACGGGACAGGGGATTAGAAACACCATATATTTT; CDR3aa: CASSQTGQGIRNTIYF
abundance: few; d_gene: -; v_gene: TRBV11-2; j_gene: TRBJ1-4; CDR3nt: TGTGCCAGCAGCTCACTCACCCTAGTTGAAAAACTGTTTTTT; CDR3aa: CASSSLTLVEKLFF
abundance: -; d_gene: -; v_gene: TRBV3-1/TRBV3-2; j_gene: TRBJ1-2; CDR3nt: TGTGCCAGCAGCCCTCCTAGCCCCTATGGCTACACCTTC; CDR3aa: CASSPPSPYGYTF
abundance: -; d_gene: TRBD1; v_gene: TRBV18; j_gene: TRBJ1-5; CDR3nt: TGTGCCAGCTCAACCGGGACAGGTAATCAGCCCCAGCATTTT; CDR3aa: CASSTGTGNQPQHF
abundance: -; d_gene: -; v_gene: TRBV30; j_gene: TRBJ1-1; CDR3nt: TGTGCCTGGAGTGTATCGAACAGAATGAACACTGAAGCTTTCTTT; CDR3aa: CAWSVSNRMNTEAFF
abundance: -; d_gene: TRBD2; v_gene: TRBV6-4; j_gene: TRBJ2-7; CDR3nt: TGTGCCAGCAGTGACCCCCCTGGACTAGCGGGAGCCACCTACGAGCAGTACTTC; CDR3aa: CASSDPPGLAGATYEQYF
abundance: -; d_gene: -; v_gene: TRBV21-1; j_gene: TRBJ1-2; CDR3nt: TGTGCCAGCAGCAAAGCGCACCGAGCTAACTATGGCTACACCTTC; CDR3aa: CASSKAHRANYGYTF
abundance: -; d_gene: -; v_gene: TRBV5-6; j_gene: TRBJ2-3; CDR3nt: TGTGCCAGCAGCTTGTTGTCAGGGATTACAGATACGCAGTATTTT; CDR3aa: CASSLLSGITDTQYF
abundance: -; d_gene: -; v_gene: TRBV19; j_gene: TRBJ1-2; CDR3nt: TGTGCCAGTAGTATAGAAACCGGGAGCTATGGCTACACCTTC; CDR3aa: CASSIETGSYGYTF
abundance: -; d_gene: -; v_gene: TRBV21-1; j_gene: TRBJ1-5; CDR3nt: TGTGCCAGCAGCCTTGCCGGGACACATAGCAATCAGCCCCAGCATTTT; CDR3aa: CASSLAGTHSNQPQHF
abundance: -; d_gene: TRBD2; v_gene: TRBV5-1; j_gene: TRBJ2-1; CDR3nt: TGCGCCAGCAGCTTGGGGAGCACTAGCGGGAGGGCCAGGTTCTTC; CDR3aa: CASSLGSTSGRARFF
abundance: -; d_gene: -; v_gene: TRBV6-6; j_gene: TRBJ1-2; CDR3nt: TGTGCCAGCAGTTACACCGCGGAATCCGGCTACACCTTC; CDR3aa: CASSYTAESGYTF
abundance: -; d_gene: -; v_gene: TRBV11-1; j_gene: TRBJ1-2; CDR3nt: TGTGCCAGCAGCCCCAGACCCGACAGCTTTAATGGCTACACCTTC; CDR3aa: CASSPRPDSFNGYTF
abundance: -; d_gene: TRBD2; v_gene: TRBV6-1; j_gene: TRBJ2-7; CDR3nt: TGTGCCAGCAGTGAAAGCGGGAGGCCCTACGAGCAGTACTTC; CDR3aa: CASSESGRPYEQYF
abundance: once; d_gene: TRBD2; v_gene: TRBV6-5; j_gene: TRBJ2-1; CDR3nt: TGTGCCACTAGCGGGAGTAGAGATGAGCAGTTCTTC; CDR3aa: CATSGSRDEQFF
abundance: -; d_gene: -; v_gene: TRBV19; j_gene: TRBJ2-1; CDR3nt: TGTGCCAGTCGACCTCGGACTCTGAAGGATGAGCAGTTCTTC; CDR3aa: CASRPRTLKDEQFF
abundance: -; d_gene: -; v_gene: TRBV19; j_gene: TRBJ2-1; CDR3nt: TGTGCCAGTAGCCCGAACGACCACAGGGTAGGCAATGAGCAGTTCTTC; CDR3aa: CASSPNDHRVGNEQFF
abundance: -; d_gene: TRBD1; v_gene: TRBV7-2; j_gene: TRBJ2-5; CDR3nt: TGTGCCAGCAGCAGGGACAGGGGGCGTGGAGAGACCCAGTACTTC; CDR3aa: CASSRDRGRGETQYF
abundance: -; d_gene: TRBD2; v_gene: TRBV30; j_gene: TRBJ2-7; CDR3nt: TGTGCCTGGACGGATAGCGGGGTCTACGAGCAGTACTTC; CDR3aa: CAWTDSGVYEQYF
abundance: -; d_gene: TRBD2; v_gene: TRBV29-1; j_gene: TRBJ2-3; CDR3nt: TGCAGCGTTCCGGGACTAGCGGGGGGTCCTAGCACAGATACGCAGTATTTT; CDR3aa: CSVPGLAGGPSTDTQYF
abundance: -; d_gene: -; v_gene: TRBV18; j_gene: TRBJ2-4; CDR3nt: TGTGCCAGCTCACCGATGGGAGCTGTAGCCAAAAACATTCAGTACTTC; CDR3aa: CASSPMGAVAKNIQYF
abundance: -; d_gene: TRBD2; v_gene: TRBV2; j_gene: TRBJ2-1; CDR3nt: TGTGCCAGCAGTGAAGGGGGGGGGTCCTACAATGAGCAGTTCTTC; CDR3aa: CASSEGGGSYNEQFF
abundance: few; d_gene: -; v_gene: TRBV18; j_gene: TRBJ2-3; CDR3nt: TGTGCCAGCTCACCTCCGGGGGAGGATACGCAGTATTTT; CDR3aa: CASSPPGEDTQYF
abundance: -; d_gene: -; v_gene: TRBV7-2; j_gene: TRBJ2-3; CDR3nt: TGTGCCAGCAGCTTAGCTCCCCCCCTCCCGGTTACGCAGTATTTT; CDR3aa: CASSLAPPLPVTQYF
abundance: few; d_gene: TRBD2; v_gene: TRBV6-2/TRBV6-3; j_gene: TRBJ2-1; CDR3nt: TGTGCCAGCAGTGCAGGGACTAGCGGTCAAAATGAGCAGTTCTTC; CDR3aa: CASSAGTSGQNEQFF
abundance: -; d_gene: TRBD1; v_gene: TRBV10-3; j_gene: TRBJ2-5; CDR3nt: TGTGCCATCAGTGAGGGGACAGGGTGGGCCCAAGAGACCCAGTACTTC; CDR3aa: CAISEGTGWAQETQYF
abundance: few; d_gene: TRBD1; v_gene: TRBV5-5; j_gene: TRBJ1-1; CDR3nt: TGTGCCAGCAGTTTTGACAGGGGGAACACTGAAGCTTTCTTT; CDR3aa: CASSFDRGNTEAFF
abundance: -; d_gene: -; v_gene: TRBV18; j_gene: TRBJ2-7; CDR3nt: TGTGCCAGCTCGCCCTGGAGAGAAGCCTACGAGCAGTACTTC; CDR3aa: CASSPWREAYEQYF
abundance: -; d_gene: TRBD1; v_gene: TRBV11-2; j_gene: TRBJ1-6; CDR3nt: TGTGCCAGCAGCTTAGATGGGACAGAATATTCACCCCTCCACTTT; CDR3aa: CASSLDGTEYSPLHF
abundance: -; d_gene: TRBD2; v_gene: TRBV7-8; j_gene: TRBJ2-7; CDR3nt: TGTGCCAGCAGCCGCTGGTCTAGCGGCCTCCTTTACGAGCAGTACTTC; CDR3aa: CASSRWSSGLLYEQYF